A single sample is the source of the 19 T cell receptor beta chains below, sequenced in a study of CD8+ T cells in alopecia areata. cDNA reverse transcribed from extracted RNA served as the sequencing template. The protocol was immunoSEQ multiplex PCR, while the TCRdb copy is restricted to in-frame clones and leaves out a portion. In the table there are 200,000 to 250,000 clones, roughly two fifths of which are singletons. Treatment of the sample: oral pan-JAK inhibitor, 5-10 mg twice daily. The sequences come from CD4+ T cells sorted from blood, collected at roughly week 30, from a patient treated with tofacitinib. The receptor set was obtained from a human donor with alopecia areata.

The CDR3 loop is CASSFTQGASYEQYF. In DNA form, the CDR3 reads TGTGCCAGCAGTTTCACACAGGGGGCGTCCTACGAGCAGTACTTC. V and J are TRBV6-5 and TRBJ2-7; 9 bases line up with TRBD1. Losses at the gene ends were 4 bases for V and 1 base for J; bases not matched to a gene: 5. Germline V CDR1 and CDR2: MNHEY, SVGAGI. This CDR3 contains 15 residues.

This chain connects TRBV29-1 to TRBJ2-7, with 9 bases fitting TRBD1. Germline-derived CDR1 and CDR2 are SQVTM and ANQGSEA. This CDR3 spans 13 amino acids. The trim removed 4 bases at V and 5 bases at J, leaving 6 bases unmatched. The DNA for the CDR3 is TGCAGCGTTGGTAGGGGGACAGGGAACGAGCAGTACTTC. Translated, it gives CSVGRGTGNEQYF.

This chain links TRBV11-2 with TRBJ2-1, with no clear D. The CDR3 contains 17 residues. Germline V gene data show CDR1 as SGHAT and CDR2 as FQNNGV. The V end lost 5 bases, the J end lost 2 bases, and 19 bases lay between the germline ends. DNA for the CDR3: TGTGCCAGCAGCCCCTTAGACTCCGCAACGCCCTACAATGAGCAGTTCTTC. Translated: CASSPLDSATPYNEQFF.

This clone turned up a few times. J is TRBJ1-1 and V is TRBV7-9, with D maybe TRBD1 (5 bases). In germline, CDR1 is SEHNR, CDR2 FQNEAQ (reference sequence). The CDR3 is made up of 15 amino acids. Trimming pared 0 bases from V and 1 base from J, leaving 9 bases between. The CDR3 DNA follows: TGTGCCAGCAGCTTAGCGCGGCAGGGGAACACTGAAGCTTTCTTT. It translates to CASSLARQGNTEAFF.

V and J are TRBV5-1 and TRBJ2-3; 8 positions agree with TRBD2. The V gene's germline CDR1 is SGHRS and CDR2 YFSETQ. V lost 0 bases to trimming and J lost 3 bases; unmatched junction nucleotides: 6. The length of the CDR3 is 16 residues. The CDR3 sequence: CASSLAPGGRTDTQYF. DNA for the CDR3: TGCGCCAGCAGCTTGGCTCCGGGGGGGCGGACAGATACGCAGTATTTT.

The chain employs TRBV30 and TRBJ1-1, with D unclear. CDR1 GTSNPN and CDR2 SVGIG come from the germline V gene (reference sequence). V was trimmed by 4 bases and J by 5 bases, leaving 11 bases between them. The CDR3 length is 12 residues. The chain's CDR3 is CAWNIKETEAFF. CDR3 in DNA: TGTGCCTGGAACATCAAGGAAACTGAAGCTTTCTTT.

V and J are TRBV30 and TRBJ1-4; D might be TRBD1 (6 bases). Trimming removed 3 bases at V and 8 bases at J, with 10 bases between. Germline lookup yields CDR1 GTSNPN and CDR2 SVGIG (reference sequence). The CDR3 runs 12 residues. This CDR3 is CAWRDSKEKLFF. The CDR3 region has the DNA TGTGCCTGGAGGGACAGTAAAGAAAAACTGTTTTTT.

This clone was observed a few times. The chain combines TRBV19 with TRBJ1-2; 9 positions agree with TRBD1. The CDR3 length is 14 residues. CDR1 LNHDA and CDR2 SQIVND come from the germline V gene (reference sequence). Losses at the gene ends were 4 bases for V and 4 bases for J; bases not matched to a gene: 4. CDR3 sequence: CASSNPDRGYGYTF. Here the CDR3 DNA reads TGTGCCAGTAGTAATCCGGACAGGGGCTATGGCTACACCTTC.

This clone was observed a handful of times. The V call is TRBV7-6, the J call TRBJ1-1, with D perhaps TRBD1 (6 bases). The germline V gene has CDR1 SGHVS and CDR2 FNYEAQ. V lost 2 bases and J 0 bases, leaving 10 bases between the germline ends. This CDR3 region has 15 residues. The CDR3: CASSLSTGLNTEAFF. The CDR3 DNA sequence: TGTGCCAGCAGCTTATCAACAGGGTTGAACACTGAAGCTTTCTTT. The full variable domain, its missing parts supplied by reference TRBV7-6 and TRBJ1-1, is GAGVSQSPRYKVTKRGQDVALRCDPISGHVSLYWYRQALGQGPEFLTYFNYEAQQDKSGLPNDRFSAERPEGSISTLTIQRTEQRDSAMYRCASSLSTGLNTEAFFGQGTRLTVV.

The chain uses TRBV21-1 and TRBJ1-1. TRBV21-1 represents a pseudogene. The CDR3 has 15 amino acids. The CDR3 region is CASSKSPGMNTEAFF. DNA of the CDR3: TGTGCCAGCAGCAAAAGTCCGGGGATGAACACTGAAGCTTTCTTT.

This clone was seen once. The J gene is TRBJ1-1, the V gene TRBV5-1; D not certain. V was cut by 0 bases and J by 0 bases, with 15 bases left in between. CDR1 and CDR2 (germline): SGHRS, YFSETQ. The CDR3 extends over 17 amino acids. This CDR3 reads CASSLGGSMNMNTEAFF. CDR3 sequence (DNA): TGCGCCAGCAGCTTGGGAGGCAGCATGAACATGAACACTGAAGCTTTCTTT.

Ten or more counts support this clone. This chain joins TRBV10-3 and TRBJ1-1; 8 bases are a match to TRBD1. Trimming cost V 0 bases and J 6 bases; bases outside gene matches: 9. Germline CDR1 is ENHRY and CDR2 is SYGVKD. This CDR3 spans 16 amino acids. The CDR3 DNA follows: TGTGCCATCAGTGAGTCTGCGGGGCAGGGGGCCCCTGAAGCTTTCTTT. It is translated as CAISESAGQGAPEAFF.

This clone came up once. CDR3 loop: CASSSPGTAHSPLHF. The CDR3 DNA is TGCGCCAGCAGCTCTCCCGGGACAGCCCATTCACCCCTCCACTTT. The chain couples TRBV4-1 to TRBJ1-6, with 7 bases that match TRBD1. Germline CDR1 is MGHRA and CDR2 is YSYEKL. Trimming took 5 bases from V and 8 from J; bases not matched to a gene: 9. The CDR3 spans 15 residues.

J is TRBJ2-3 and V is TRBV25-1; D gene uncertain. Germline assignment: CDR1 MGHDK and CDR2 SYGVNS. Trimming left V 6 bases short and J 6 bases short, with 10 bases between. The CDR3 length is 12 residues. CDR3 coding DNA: TGTGCCAGCAGCCGCTCGTGGGATACGCAGTATTTT. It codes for CASSRSWDTQYF.

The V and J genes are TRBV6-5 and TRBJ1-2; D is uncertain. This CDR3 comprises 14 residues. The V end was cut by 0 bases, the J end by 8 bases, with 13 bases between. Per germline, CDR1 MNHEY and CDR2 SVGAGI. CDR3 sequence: CASSYSIRMNGYTF. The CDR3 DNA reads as TGTGCCAGCAGTTACTCGATTCGCATGAACGGCTACACCTTC.

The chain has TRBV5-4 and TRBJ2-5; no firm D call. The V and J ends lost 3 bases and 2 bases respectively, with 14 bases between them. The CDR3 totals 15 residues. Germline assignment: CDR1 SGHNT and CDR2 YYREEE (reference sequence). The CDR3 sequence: CASSSDIRTQETQYF. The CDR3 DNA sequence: TGTGCCAGCAGCTCAGACATCCGAACACAAGAGACCCAGTACTTC.

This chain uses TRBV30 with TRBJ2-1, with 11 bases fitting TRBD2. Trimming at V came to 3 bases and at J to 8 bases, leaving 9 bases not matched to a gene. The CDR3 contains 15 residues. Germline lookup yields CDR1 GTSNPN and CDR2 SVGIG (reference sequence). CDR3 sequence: CAWSVLAGGDDEQFF. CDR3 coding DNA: TGTGCCTGGAGCGTTTTAGCGGGAGGGGATGATGAGCAGTTCTTC. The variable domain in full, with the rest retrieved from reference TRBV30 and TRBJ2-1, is SQTIHQWPATLVQPVGSPLSLECTVEGTSNPNLYWYRQAAGRGLQLLFYSVGIGQISSEVPQNLSASRPQDRQFILSSKKLLLSDSGFYLCAWSVLAGGDDEQFFGPGTRLTVL.

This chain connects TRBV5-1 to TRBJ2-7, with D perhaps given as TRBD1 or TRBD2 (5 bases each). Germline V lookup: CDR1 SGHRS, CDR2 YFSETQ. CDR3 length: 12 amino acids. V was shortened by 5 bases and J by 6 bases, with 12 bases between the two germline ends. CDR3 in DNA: TGCGCCAGCAGTCGGGACGATACCGAGCAGTACTTC. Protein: CASSRDDTEQYF.

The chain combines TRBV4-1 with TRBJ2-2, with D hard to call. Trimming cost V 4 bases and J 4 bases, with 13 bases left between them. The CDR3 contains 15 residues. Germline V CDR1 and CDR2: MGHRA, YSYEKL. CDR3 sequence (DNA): TGCGCCAGCAGCCTAAGCCTTGATAGCACCGGGGAGCTGTTTTTT. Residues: CASSLSLDSTGELFF.